A selection of T cell receptor beta chains follows, all from one sample in a study of beta chain features in type 1 diabetes. Sequenced by immunoSEQ multiplex PCR; TCRdb stores in-frame clones only, minus some. The sample holds hundreds of thousands of clones, over 11% seen once. The specimen sequenced was naive CD4+ T cells from blood. Receptors originate from a man aged 25-40 years in good health. The CDR3 runs from the conserved cysteine through the conserved F or W. A D gene is named only where the DNA matches it firmly. Some rows mark clone size as missing; the rest say once, few, many or name a class of expanded clone.

v_gene: TRBV4-1
d_gene: -
j_gene: TRBJ2-3
abundance: -
CDR3aa: CASSQDRGNTQYF
CDR3nt: TGCGCCAGCAGCCAAGATAGAGGTAATACGCAGTATTTT

v_gene: TRBV4-1
d_gene: TRBD2
j_gene: TRBJ2-1
abundance: -
CDR3aa: CASKTVLAGAIHEQFF
CDR3nt: TGCGCCAGCAAGACCGTACTTGCGGGAGCGATCCATGAGCAGTTCTTC

v_gene: TRBV29-1
d_gene: -
j_gene: TRBJ1-1
abundance: many
CDR3aa: CSVESLMNTEAFF
CDR3nt: TGCAGCGTTGAGAGCTTAATGAACACTGAAGCTTTCTTT

v_gene: TRBV5-1
d_gene: TRBD2
j_gene: TRBJ2-1
abundance: few
CDR3aa: CASSPPASGFNNEQFF
CDR3nt: TGCGCCAGCAGTCCCCCTGCTAGCGGTTTTAACAATGAGCAGTTCTTC

v_gene: TRBV4-1
d_gene: TRBD1
j_gene: TRBJ2-5
abundance: -
CDR3aa: CASSQRGQGILSQETQYF
CDR3nt: TGCGCCAGCAGCCAACGGGGACAGGGGATTTTGAGTCAAGAGACCCAGTACTTC

v_gene: TRBV29-1
d_gene: -
j_gene: TRBJ2-6
abundance: many
CDR3aa: CSVGGSNVLTF
CDR3nt: TGCAGCGTTGGGGGGTCCAACGTCCTGACTTTC

v_gene: TRBV11-2
d_gene: -
j_gene: TRBJ2-3
abundance: few
CDR3aa: CASSLGIDTQYF
CDR3nt: TGTGCCAGCAGCTTAGGAATAGATACGCAGTATTTT

v_gene: TRBV5-5
d_gene: -
j_gene: TRBJ2-3
abundance: -
CDR3aa: CASSQIHRASTDTQYF
CDR3nt: TGTGCCAGCAGCCAAATTCACAGGGCGAGCACAGATACGCAGTATTTT

v_gene: TRBV7-2
d_gene: -
j_gene: TRBJ2-7
abundance: -
CDR3aa: CASSLDISSGQYF
CDR3nt: TGTGCCAGCAGCTTGGATATATCGTCTGGGCAGTACTTC

v_gene: TRBV30
d_gene: TRBD2
j_gene: TRBJ2-3
abundance: few
CDR3aa: CAWVPGLAYGTDTQYF
CDR3nt: TGTGCCTGGGTACCCGGACTAGCGTATGGAACAGATACGCAGTATTTT

v_gene: TRBV5-4
d_gene: -
j_gene: TRBJ2-3
abundance: few
CDR3aa: CASSDARGSTDTQYF
CDR3nt: TGTGCCAGCAGTGACGCCCGGGGGAGCACAGATACGCAGTATTTT

v_gene: TRBV6-5
d_gene: -
j_gene: TRBJ2-1
abundance: -
CDR3aa: CASSRDTLYNEQFF
CDR3nt: TGTGCCAGCAGTAGGGACACCCTTTACAATGAGCAGTTCTTC

v_gene: TRBV4-3
d_gene: -
j_gene: TRBJ2-2
abundance: -
CDR3aa: CASSRAWEGVGGELFF
CDR3nt: TGCGCCAGCAGCCGGGCATGGGAAGGGGTTGGCGGGGAGCTGTTTTTT

v_gene: TRBV4-3
d_gene: TRBD2
j_gene: TRBJ2-1
abundance: -
CDR3aa: CASSQAGTSNHEQFF
CDR3nt: TGCGCCAGCAGCCAAGCTGGGACTAGTAATCATGAGCAGTTCTTC

v_gene: TRBV29-1
d_gene: -
j_gene: TRBJ2-2
abundance: -
CDR3aa: CSGGHPTGSNTGELFF
CDR3nt: TGCAGCGGGGGGCACCCCACGGGGTCTAACACCGGGGAGCTGTTTTTT

v_gene: TRBV7-2
d_gene: -
j_gene: TRBJ2-3
abundance: -
CDR3aa: CASSLALVGADTQYF
CDR3nt: TGTGCCAGCAGCTTAGCACTAGTTGGCGCAGATACGCAGTATTTT

v_gene: TRBV4-1
d_gene: TRBD1
j_gene: TRBJ1-1
abundance: few
CDR3aa: CASSHRPGTVLMNTEAFF
CDR3nt: TGCGCCAGCAGCCATAGACCAGGGACAGTCCTCATGAACACTGAAGCTTTCTTT

v_gene: TRBV7-8
d_gene: TRBD2
j_gene: TRBJ2-3
abundance: few
CDR3aa: CASSPLAGGADTQYF
CDR3nt: TGTGCCAGCAGCCCGCTAGCGGGAGGAGCAGATACGCAGTATTTT

v_gene: TRBV19
d_gene: -
j_gene: TRBJ2-2
abundance: -
CDR3aa: CASSTQTNTGELFF
CDR3nt: TGTGCCAGTAGTACTCAGACGAACACCGGGGAGCTGTTTTTT

v_gene: TRBV7-2
d_gene: -
j_gene: TRBJ1-1
abundance: -
CDR3aa: CASSLTEGFEAFF
CDR3nt: TGTGCCAGCAGCCTTACTGAAGGTTTTGAAGCTTTCTTT

v_gene: TRBV6-1
d_gene: -
j_gene: TRBJ2-1
abundance: -
CDR3aa: CASSERAGQDEQFF
CDR3nt: TGTGCCAGCAGTGAAAGGGCAGGGCAAGATGAGCAGTTCTTC

v_gene: TRBV5-1
d_gene: -
j_gene: TRBJ2-5
abundance: -
CDR3aa: CASSSGPNREETQYF
CDR3nt: TGCGCCAGCAGCTCCGGGCCGAACCGAGAAGAGACCCAGTACTTC

v_gene: TRBV4-3
d_gene: -
j_gene: TRBJ2-3
abundance: few
CDR3aa: CASSPYGGTDTQYF
CDR3nt: TGCGCCAGCAGCCCCTACGGGGGTACAGATACGCAGTATTTT

v_gene: TRBV4-1
d_gene: -
j_gene: TRBJ1-1
abundance: -
CDR3aa: CASSQVGRKNTEAFF
CDR3nt: TGCGCCAGCAGCCAAGTGGGCAGAAAGAACACTGAAGCTTTCTTT

v_gene: TRBV2
d_gene: TRBD2
j_gene: TRBJ2-1
abundance: -
CDR3aa: CASIPRGTSRREQFF
CDR3nt: TGTGCCAGCATCCCGCGAGGGACTAGCCGACGGGAGCAGTTCTTC

v_gene: TRBV7-9
d_gene: -
j_gene: TRBJ2-1
abundance: -
CDR3aa: CASSLERVHNEQFF
CDR3nt: TGTGCCAGCAGCTTAGAACGAGTACACAATGAGCAGTTCTTC

v_gene: TRBV9
d_gene: -
j_gene: TRBJ2-3
abundance: -
CDR3aa: CASSVLADTQYF
CDR3nt: TGTGCCAGCAGCGTACTAGCAGATACGCAGTATTTT

v_gene: TRBV30
d_gene: TRBD1
j_gene: TRBJ1-4
abundance: few
CDR3aa: CAWSRDRVVEKLFF
CDR3nt: TGTGCCTGGAGTCGGGACAGGGTCGTTGAAAAACTGTTTTTT

v_gene: TRBV5-1
d_gene: TRBD2
j_gene: TRBJ2-1
abundance: -
CDR3aa: CASSQSSSGGNEQFF
CDR3nt: TGCGCCAGCAGCCAGTCGAGCTCGGGAGGCAATGAGCAGTTCTTC

v_gene: TRBV4-1
d_gene: -
j_gene: TRBJ2-1
abundance: few
CDR3aa: CASSPGYDLKQFF
CDR3nt: TGCGCCAGCAGCCCGGGATACGATCTTAAGCAGTTCTTC

v_gene: TRBV6-1
d_gene: -
j_gene: TRBJ1-6
abundance: -
CDR3aa: CASSEAPQGPVAAPLHF
CDR3nt: TGTGCCAGCAGTGAAGCCCCACAGGGCCCGGTCGCGGCTCCCCTCCACTTT

v_gene: TRBV11-2
d_gene: TRBD2
j_gene: TRBJ2-1
abundance: few
CDR3aa: CASSWTSGRALRNEQFF
CDR3nt: TGTGCCAGCAGCTGGACTAGCGGGAGGGCCCTGAGGAATGAGCAGTTCTTC

v_gene: TRBV19
d_gene: -
j_gene: TRBJ2-5
abundance: few
CDR3aa: CASSIGVLRGQETQYF
CDR3nt: TGTGCCAGTAGTATTGGGGTCCTACGGGGCCAAGAGACCCAGTACTTC

v_gene: TRBV14
d_gene: TRBD2
j_gene: TRBJ2-1
abundance: few
CDR3aa: CASSQDVLAGGWPYDEQFF
CDR3nt: TGTGCCAGCAGCCAAGATGTCCTAGCGGGAGGTTGGCCATACGATGAGCAGTTCTTC

v_gene: TRBV5-1
d_gene: -
j_gene: TRBJ2-3
abundance: -
CDR3aa: CASSLGVTVTDTQYF
CDR3nt: TGCGCCAGCAGCTTGGGTGTGACAGTCACAGATACGCAGTATTTT

v_gene: TRBV10-2
d_gene: -
j_gene: TRBJ2-5
abundance: -
CDR3aa: CASSEARRPEAQYF
CDR3nt: TGCGCCAGCAGTGAAGCTCGACGACCTGAGGCCCAGTACTTC

v_gene: TRBV7-9
d_gene: -
j_gene: TRBJ1-1
abundance: few
CDR3aa: CASSPVLGGVAEAFF
CDR3nt: TGTGCCAGCAGCCCAGTTTTGGGCGGGGTCGCTGAAGCTTTCTTT

v_gene: TRBV4-3
d_gene: TRBD1
j_gene: TRBJ2-3
abundance: few
CDR3aa: CASSRGQASTDTQYF
CDR3nt: TGCGCCAGCAGCCGAGGACAGGCCAGCACAGATACGCAGTATTTT

v_gene: TRBV7-9
d_gene: TRBD2
j_gene: TRBJ2-5
abundance: -
CDR3aa: CASSLRGSGRDPETQYF
CDR3nt: TGTGCCAGCAGCCTAAGGGGAAGCGGGAGGGACCCAGAGACCCAGTACTTC

v_gene: TRBV6-5
d_gene: TRBD1
j_gene: TRBJ1-5
abundance: -
CDR3aa: CASSDRVSQPQHF
CDR3nt: TGTGCCAGCAGTGACAGGGTTTCTCAGCCCCAGCATTTT

v_gene: TRBV19
d_gene: -
j_gene: TRBJ2-2
abundance: -
CDR3aa: CASSMVGELFF
CDR3nt: TGTGCCAGTAGTATGGTCGGGGAGCTGTTTTTT

v_gene: TRBV27
d_gene: TRBD1
j_gene: TRBJ2-4
abundance: few
CDR3aa: CASSLGTGGRTIQYF
CDR3nt: TGTGCCAGCAGTCTGGGGACAGGTGGTAGAACCATTCAGTACTTC

v_gene: TRBV5-1
d_gene: -
j_gene: TRBJ2-7
abundance: -
CDR3aa: CASSLGMSAGSYGGYEQYF
CDR3nt: TGCGCCAGCAGCTTGGGTATGTCGGCAGGGTCCTACGGGGGCTACGAGCAGTACTTC

v_gene: TRBV7-9
d_gene: -
j_gene: TRBJ1-2
abundance: few
CDR3aa: CASSPSGGSYGYTF
CDR3nt: TGTGCCAGCAGCCCCTCGGGGGGGTCCTATGGCTACACCTTC

v_gene: TRBV7-8
d_gene: TRBD2
j_gene: TRBJ2-7
abundance: -
CDR3aa: CASSFPGTSGANPYEQYF
CDR3nt: TGTGCCAGCAGCTTTCCCGGGACTAGCGGGGCGAATCCCTACGAGCAGTACTTC

v_gene: TRBV14
d_gene: -
j_gene: TRBJ1-2
abundance: few
CDR3aa: CASSQAGLFGYTF
CDR3nt: TGTGCCAGCAGCCAAGCCGGCCTATTTGGCTACACCTTC

v_gene: TRBV9
d_gene: TRBD2
j_gene: TRBJ2-1
abundance: -
CDR3aa: CASSVGPSGKVNEQFF
CDR3nt: TGTGCCAGCAGCGTAGGGCCTAGCGGGAAGGTCAATGAGCAGTTCTTC

v_gene: TRBV9
d_gene: TRBD2
j_gene: TRBJ2-5
abundance: few
CDR3aa: CASSVGGTSGETQYF
CDR3nt: TGTGCCAGCAGCGTAGGGGGGACTAGCGGTGAGACCCAGTACTTC

v_gene: TRBV14
d_gene: -
j_gene: TRBJ2-4
abundance: few
CDR3aa: CASSQLGGYIQYF
CDR3nt: TGTGCCAGCAGCCAACTAGGAGGATACATTCAGTACTTC

v_gene: TRBV27
d_gene: -
j_gene: TRBJ2-1
abundance: -
CDR3aa: CASSSAGASEQFF
CDR3nt: TGTGCCAGCAGTTCGGCAGGAGCATCCGAGCAGTTCTTC

v_gene: TRBV9
d_gene: TRBD2
j_gene: TRBJ2-1
abundance: few
CDR3aa: CASSLAGGYNEQFF
CDR3nt: TGTGCCAGCAGTCTAGCGGGGGGTTACAATGAGCAGTTCTTC

v_gene: TRBV12-5
d_gene: -
j_gene: TRBJ2-5
abundance: -
CDR3aa: CASGLQVPETQYF
CDR3nt: TGTGCTAGTGGTTTGCAGGTGCCAGAGACCCAGTACTTC

v_gene: TRBV7-9
d_gene: -
j_gene: TRBJ2-2
abundance: few
CDR3aa: CASSLAPAGPTGELFF
CDR3nt: TGTGCCAGCAGCTTAGCCCCAGCAGGGCCCACCGGGGAGCTGTTTTTT

v_gene: TRBV7-9
d_gene: -
j_gene: TRBJ2-1
abundance: -
CDR3aa: CASSLVSGGQFF
CDR3nt: TGTGCCAGCAGCCTAGTATCGGGCGGACAGTTCTTC

v_gene: TRBV25-1
d_gene: -
j_gene: TRBJ1-6
abundance: -
CDR3aa: CASSEGVYNSPLHF
CDR3nt: TGTGCCAGCAGTGAAGGGGTGTATAATTCACCCCTCCACTTT

v_gene: TRBV29-1
d_gene: -
j_gene: TRBJ2-3
abundance: -
CDR3aa: CSVSDSPDTQYF
CDR3nt: TGCAGCGTTTCCGACAGCCCAGATACGCAGTATTTT

v_gene: TRBV11-2
d_gene: -
j_gene: TRBJ2-3
abundance: -
CDR3aa: CASSRQPEEVTQYF
CDR3nt: TGTGCCAGCAGCCGACAACCGGAGGAGGTGACGCAGTATTTT

v_gene: TRBV7-2
d_gene: TRBD2
j_gene: TRBJ2-7
abundance: -
CDR3aa: CASSLSGGLASYEQYF
CDR3nt: TGTGCCAGCAGCTTATCGGGGGGGCTAGCATCCTACGAGCAGTACTTC

v_gene: TRBV7-2
d_gene: -
j_gene: TRBJ2-1
abundance: few
CDR3aa: CASSLRHYNEQFF
CDR3nt: TGTGCCAGCAGCTTAAGACACTACAATGAGCAGTTCTTC